The clone carrying this TCR beta chain was found many times. Its antigen is unidentified. The entry originates in a study of T cells in Graves' hyperthyroidism and ophthalmopathy. The source material, RNA transcripts, was used to amplify TCR beta CDR3 regions. First-round RT-PCR with HTBI primers amplified the TCR CDR3 region. TCRdb recomputed calls from the multiplex PCR reads with MiXCR, one row per CDR3 protein. The sample yields 160,000 or so distinct CDR3 sequences, roughly 9.4% seen once. General study results and limits: The model predicted ophthalmopathy a median around six months before onset. Within blood appeared most thyroid clonotypes that had expanded above 0.001.

Hyperthyroidism was newly diagnosed in patients aged 18 to 65 (duration under 2 months). The sample was blood. This sequence originates from a woman between 18 and 29 years old with Graves' hyperthyroidism that later progressed to Graves' ophthalmopathy.

This chain's CDR3 is CASSRSRNEQFF. Here the CDR3 DNA reads TGTGCCAGCAGCAGAAGCCGGAATGAGCAGTTCTTC. J is TRBJ2-1 and V is TRBV11-3, with D uncertain. The V end was cut by 5 bases, the J end by 7 bases, with 9 bases between. This CDR3 has 12 amino acids. Germline-derived CDR1 and CDR2 are SGHNT and YENEEA.